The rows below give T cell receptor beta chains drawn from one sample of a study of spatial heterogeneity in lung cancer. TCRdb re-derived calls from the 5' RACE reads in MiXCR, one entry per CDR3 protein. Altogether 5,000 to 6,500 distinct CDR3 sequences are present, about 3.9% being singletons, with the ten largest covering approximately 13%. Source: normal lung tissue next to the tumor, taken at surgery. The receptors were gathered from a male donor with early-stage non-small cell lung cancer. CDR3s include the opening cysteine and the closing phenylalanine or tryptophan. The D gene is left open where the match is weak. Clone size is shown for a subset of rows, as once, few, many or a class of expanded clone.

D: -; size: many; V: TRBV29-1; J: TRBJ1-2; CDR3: CSVESNSGYGYTF; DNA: TGCAGCGTTGAGTCCAATTCCGGCTATGGCTACACCTTC
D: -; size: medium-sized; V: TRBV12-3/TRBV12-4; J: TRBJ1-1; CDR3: CASSYINTEAFF; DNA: TGTGCCAGCAGTTATATCAACACTGAAGCTTTCTTT
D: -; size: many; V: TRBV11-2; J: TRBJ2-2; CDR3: CASSLRESNTGELFF; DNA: TGTGCCAGCAGCTTAAGGGAATCGAACACCGGGGAGCTGTTTTTT
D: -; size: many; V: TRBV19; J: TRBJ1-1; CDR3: CASSTSGPEAFF; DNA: TGTGCCAGTAGCACGTCGGGCCCTGAAGCTTTCTTT
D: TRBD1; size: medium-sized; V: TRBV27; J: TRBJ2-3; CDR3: CASSGYDRGRTDTQYF; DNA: TGTGCCAGCAGCGGCTACGACAGGGGGCGGACAGATACGCAGTATTTT
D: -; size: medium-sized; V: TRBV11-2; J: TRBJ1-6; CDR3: CASSDRINSPLHF; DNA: TGTGCCAGCAGTGACAGGATTAATTCACCCCTCCACTTT
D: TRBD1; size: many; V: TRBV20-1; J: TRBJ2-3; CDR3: CSARPPRDSLRDTQYF; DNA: TGCAGTGCTAGACCCCCCCGGGACAGCCTCAGAGATACGCAGTATTTT
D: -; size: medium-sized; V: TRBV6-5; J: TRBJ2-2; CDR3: CASSYPKGGGELFF; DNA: TGTGCCAGCAGTTACCCGAAGGGCGGCGGGGAGCTGTTTTTT
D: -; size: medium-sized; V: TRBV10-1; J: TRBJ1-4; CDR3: CASGKGNATNEKLFF; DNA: TGCGCCAGCGGGAAGGGGAATGCAACTAATGAAAAACTGTTTTTT
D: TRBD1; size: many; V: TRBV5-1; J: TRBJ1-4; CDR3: CASSHGDRKDEKLFF; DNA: TGCGCCAGCAGCCACGGGGACAGAAAAGATGAAAAACTGTTTTTT
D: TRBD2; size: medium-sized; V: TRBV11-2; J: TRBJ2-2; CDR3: CASSLDLTAGANTGELFF; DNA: TGTGCCAGCAGCTTAGATCTGACGGCGGGGGCGAACACCGGGGAGCTGTTTTTT
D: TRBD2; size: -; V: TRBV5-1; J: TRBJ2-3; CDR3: CASSLGLAGVLTDTQYF; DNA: TGCGCCAGCAGCCTTGGACTAGCGGGAGTCCTCACAGATACGCAGTATTTT
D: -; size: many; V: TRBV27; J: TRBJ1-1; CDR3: CASRLRAKLGRNTEAFF; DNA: TGTGCCAGCAGATTGAGGGCCAAATTGGGACGGAACACTGAAGCTTTCTTT
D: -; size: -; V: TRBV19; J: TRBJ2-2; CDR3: CASSGLNTGELFF; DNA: TGTGCCAGTAGTGGGCTGAACACCGGGGAGCTGTTTTTT
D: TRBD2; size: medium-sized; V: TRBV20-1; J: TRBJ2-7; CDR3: CNHGTSGRHSSYEQYF; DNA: TGCAATCATGGGACTAGCGGGAGGCATAGCTCCTACGAGCAGTACTTC
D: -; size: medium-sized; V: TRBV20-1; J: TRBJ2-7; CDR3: CSARTSGSGEQYF; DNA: TGCAGTGCTAGAACGTCAGGGTCTGGGGAGCAGTACTTC
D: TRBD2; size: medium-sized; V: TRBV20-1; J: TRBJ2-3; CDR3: CSARLAGEVDTQYF; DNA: TGCAGTGCTAGGCTAGCGGGAGAGGTAGATACGCAGTATTTT
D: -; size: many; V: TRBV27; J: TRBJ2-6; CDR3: CASSEQGLLGSIPSGANVLTF; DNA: TGTGCCAGCAGTGAACAGGGGCTACTCGGGAGTATTCCCTCTGGGGCCAACGTCCTGACTTTC
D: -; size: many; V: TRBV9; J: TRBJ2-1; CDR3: CASSASGIPYNEQFF; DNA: TGTGCCAGCAGCGCCTCCGGGATCCCCTACAATGAGCAGTTCTTC
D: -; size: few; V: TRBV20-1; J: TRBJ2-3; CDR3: CSARDLSGPTDTQYF; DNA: TGCAGTGCTAGAGATCTGAGCGGGCCGACAGATACGCAGTATTTT
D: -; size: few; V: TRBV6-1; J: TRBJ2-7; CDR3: CASSEGCSYEQYF; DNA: TGTGCCAGCAGTGAAGGATGCTCCTACGAGCAGTACTTC
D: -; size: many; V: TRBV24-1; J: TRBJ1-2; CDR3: CATSDLGADGYTF; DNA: TGTGCCACCAGTGATTTAGGGGCTGATGGCTACACCTTC
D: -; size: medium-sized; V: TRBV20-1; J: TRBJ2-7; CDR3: CSARDGTRGYEQYF; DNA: TGCAGTGCTAGAGATGGGACCCGAGGGTACGAGCAGTACTTC
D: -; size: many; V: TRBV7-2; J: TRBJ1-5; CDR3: CASTQLSGTGGNQPQHF; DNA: TGTGCCAGCACCCAACTCTCTGGGACCGGGGGGAATCAGCCCCAGCATTTT
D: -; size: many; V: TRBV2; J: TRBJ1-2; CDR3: CASRLRGDRGYTF; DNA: TGTGCCAGCAGGCTCAGAGGTGATCGTGGCTACACCTTC
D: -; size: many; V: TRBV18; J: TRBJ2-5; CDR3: CASSPLVAETQYF; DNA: TGTGCCAGCTCACCACTCGTCGCAGAGACCCAGTACTTC
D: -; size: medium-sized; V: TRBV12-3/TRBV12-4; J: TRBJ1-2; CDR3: CASSLGYRYGYTF; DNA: TGTGCCAGCAGTTTAGGGTATAGGTATGGCTACACCTTC
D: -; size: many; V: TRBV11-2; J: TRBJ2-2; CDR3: CASSLRRENTGELFF; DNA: TGTGCCAGCAGCTTACGGCGGGAGAACACCGGGGAGCTGTTTTTT
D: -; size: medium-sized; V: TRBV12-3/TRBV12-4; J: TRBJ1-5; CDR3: CASSSGGANSNQPQHF; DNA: TGTGCCAGCAGTTCGGGGGGGGCGAATAGCAATCAGCCCCAGCATTTT
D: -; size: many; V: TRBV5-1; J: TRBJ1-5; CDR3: CASSLRGNQPQHF; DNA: TGCGCCAGCAGCTTGCGGGGTAATCAGCCCCAGCATTTT
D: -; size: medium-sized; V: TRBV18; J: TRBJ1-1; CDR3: CASSPLGGAGTEAFF; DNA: TGTGCCAGCTCACCACTTGGGGGCGCCGGCACTGAAGCTTTCTTT
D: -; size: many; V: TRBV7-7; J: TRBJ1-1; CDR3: CASSLRENTEAFF; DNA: TGTGCCAGCAGCCTCCGCGAGAACACTGAAGCTTTCTTT
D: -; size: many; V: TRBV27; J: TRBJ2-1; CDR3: CASHSAGGSYNEQFF; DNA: TGTGCCAGCCATTCCGCCGGGGGCTCCTACAATGAGCAGTTCTTC
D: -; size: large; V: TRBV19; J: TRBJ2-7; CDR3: CASSTPGGREQYF; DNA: TGTGCCAGTAGTACCCCCGGAGGCCGCGAGCAGTACTTC
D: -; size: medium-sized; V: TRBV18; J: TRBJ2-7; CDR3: CASSLIGPILIYEQYF; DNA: TGTGCCAGCTCACTAATAGGGCCCATCCTAATATACGAGCAGTACTTC
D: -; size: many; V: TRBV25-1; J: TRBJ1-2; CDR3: CASSGYRLFNYGYTF; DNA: TGTGCCAGCAGTGGGTACCGACTGTTTAACTATGGCTACACCTTC
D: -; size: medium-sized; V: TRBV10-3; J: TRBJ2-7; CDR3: CAISRQYEQYF; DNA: TGTGCCATCAGCCGACAGTACGAGCAGTACTTC
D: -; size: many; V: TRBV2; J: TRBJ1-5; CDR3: CASSLTIYSNQPQHF; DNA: TGTGCCAGCAGTCTGACAATTTATAGCAATCAGCCCCAGCATTTT
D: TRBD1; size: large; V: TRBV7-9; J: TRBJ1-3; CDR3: CASSSGDSSGNTIYF; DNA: TGTGCCAGCAGCTCGGGGGACAGCTCTGGAAACACCATATATTTT